This T cell receptor beta chain was sequenced in a study of T cell responses to AZD1222 COVID-19 vaccine. Study-wide results and caveats: Spike was spanned by vaccine-associated CD4 TCRs, which were dominant at 160-218 and 743-854.

TCRdb's table, derived via immunoSEQ multiplex PCR, lists solely in-frame clones and lacks some. The sample consists of 160,000 or so clones, about nine tenths of them appearing once. V was pared by 2 bases and J by 2 bases, with 1 base of the junction left unmatched. This CDR3 region has 14 residues. The germline V gene has CDR1 ENHRY and CDR2 SYGVKD. A note on this clone: Its cognate antigen is unknown.

The chain couples TRBV10-3 to TRBJ2-7; the match to TRBD2 covers 9 bases. The starting material was peripheral blood, obtained on day 0 of AZD1222 vaccination. The receptor comes from an adult in good health. The CDR3 reads CAISEASGTYEQYF. As DNA, the CDR3 is TGTGCCATCAGTGAGGCTAGCGGGACCTACGAGCAGTACTTC.